The clone carrying this TCR beta chain was counted between two and nine times. Its matching antigen is unknown. The sample comes from a study of T-cell reconstitution after alpha-beta-depleted transplantation in children. Findings and caveats of the study: The authors attributed T-cell counts and diversity one year after transplant mostly to newly produced T cells. Roughly two months post-transplant, alpha-beta T cells reportedly originated from several hundred graft clones that had expanded.

Researchers prepared the TCRbeta library using unique molecular identifiers, the study reports. MiXCR, run by TCRdb on the PCR reads, gives a single entry per CDR3 protein. In the table there are about 350,000 distinct CDR3 sequences, 15% to 20% of which are singletons. V lost 6 bases, J lost 1 base, and 12 bases lay in between. This CDR3 contains 14 residues. The specimen comprised PBMCs, mostly from graft donor cells, sampled 360 days after TCRalphabeta/CD19-depleted stem cell transplant. The genes are TRBV12-3 or TRBV12-4 and TRBJ2-5; D gene unclear. The TCR originated in a male patient aged 2-9 years who had a stem cell transplant for acute lymphoblastic leukemia, so the T cells may come from the graft donor. The CDR3: CASSTRTVQETQYF. The CDR3 DNA reads TGTGCCAGCAGCACGCGGACGGTCCAAGAGACCCAGTACTTC.